This T cell receptor (beta chain) comes out of a study of glioma-infiltrating T cells (TCRdb year 2016). About the investigation overall: Sequencing of TCR alpha- and beta-chain repertoires was performed on glioma tissue, on non-neoplastic brain tissue, and on matched peripheral blood mononuclear cells. To gauge divergence between tissue and blood T-cell populations, every tissue-infiltrating repertoire was compared against the peripheral blood repertoire from the same patient. Three low-grade glioma patients, about 8 primary glioblastoma patients, and three non-glioma patients who contributed non-neoplastic brain tissue made up the paired cohort.

On this clonotype itself: Its antigen has not been determined. The junction differs from germline at one of its ends, possibly a read error.

General study outcomes and caveats: Very few CDR3 sequences were found to be shared between tissue and blood, and this scarcity was attributed to high CDR3 diversity and limited sampling. VJ-independent divergence between tissue and blood was below expectation in non-neoplastic patients but above expectation in all gliomas, especially low-grade gliomas. Small numbers underpinned the group comparisons: roughly 8 glioblastoma patients, three low-grade glioma patients and three non-neoplastic patients.

The iRepertoire nested amplicon-rescue multiplex PCR (arm-PCR) platform was used to amplify TCR alpha and beta CDR3 regions from RNA. For one-step reverse transcription and amplification, about 95-400 ng of tissue mRNA or PBMC total RNA was used as input. Following bead purification, Illumina adapters were added by a secondary multiplex PCR, and libraries between 200 and 400 bp were gel-purified. Demultiplexing relied on internal 6-nucleotide barcodes carried by the libraries. Libraries were sequenced on an Illumina MiSeq with 2x220 or 2x250 nucleotide paired-end reads. The paper's data handling went like this. Paired reads were merged using FLASH 1.2.11 and aligned with BWA-MEM to the GRCh37 human genome, and TRA and TRB reads were then extracted. V and J assignment used an IMGT-derived reference of cassette sequences and CDR3 motifs that included pseudogenes. Reads were translated in three frames, and productive CDR3s were defined by a C…FGXG motif without stop codons. Unique combinations of V-J cassette pair and CDR3 amino acid sequence were defined as clonotypes. Reads were filtered by Hamming distance, with the threshold set by the sequence error rate of each sample in mapped regions. Clones were called with MiXCR by TCRdb after fastp trimmed the public reads at Q25, and only in-frame beta chains were retained. A single entry per CDR3 protein holds the most common genes and DNA from its merged rows. None of the V and J calls come from the authors' own analysis; TCRdb made them. For this sample the table gives about 10,000 distinct CDR3 sequences, of which roughly 61% were detected only once. Roughly 20% of the sample is held by the ten biggest clonotypes.

The CDR3 spans 14 residues, from the cysteine through the phenylalanine. Of all the DNA, just the CDR3 is kept, 42 bases in frame from base 1. Looking up the germline V gene yields CDR1 ENHRY and CDR2 SYGVKD. This sequence uses TRBV10-3 and TRBJ1-5; 9 bases in the middle match TRBD1. The TCR comes from a human donor with low-grade glioma or glioblastoma, undergoing nonglioma brain surgery, or in good health (not recorded which). Sequenced material: glioma tissue, nonneoplastic brain tissue, or PBMCs (not recorded which). The nucleotides are TGTTCCATCGGGGTACAGGGGGCTGGCCAGCCCCAGCATTTT. Its protein product is CSIGVQGAGQPQHF.